Shown below are 20 T cell receptor beta chains from a single sample sequenced in a study of blood T cell repertoires in COVID-19. Libraries were prepared by immunoSEQ multiplex PCR; TCRdb keeps only in-frame clonotypes and omits some of them. The sample holds roughly 80,000 clones, approximately 87% seen once. Sequencing input: peripheral blood. These receptors came from a woman in her sixties or seventies with acute or convalescent COVID-19.

The genes are TRBV9 and TRBJ1-2; 8 positions agree with TRBD1. Trimming at V came to 0 bases and at J to 8 bases, leaving 9 bases not matched to a gene. The CDR3 extends over 15 amino acids. CDR1 is SGDLS and CDR2 is YYNGEE in the germline V gene. The CDR3 region has the DNA TGTGCCAGCAGCGTAGTGAGGACAGGGTTGTTAGGCTACACCTTC. This gives the protein CASSVVRTGLLGYTF. Using reference TRBV9 and TRBJ1-2 for the parts outside the CDR3, the full variable domain is DSGVTQTPKHLITATGQRVTLRCSPRSGDLSVYWYQQSLDQGLQFLIQYYNGEERAKGNILERFSAQQFPDLHSELNLSSLELGDSALYFCASSVVRTGLLGYTFGSGTRLTVV.

V and J are TRBV20-1 and TRBJ1-1, with D unresolved. The CDR3 covers 11 residues. CDR1 and CDR2 (germline): DFQATT, SNEGSKA (reference sequence). Trimming left V 6 bases short and J 0 bases short, with 5 bases between. CDR3 in amino acids: CSAPLNTEAFF. CDR3 bases: TGCAGTGCCCCGTTGAACACTGAAGCTTTCTTT.

The rearrangement uses TRBV19 and TRBJ1-5, with D possibly being TRBD1 (5 bases). The V gene lost 3 bases and the J gene lost 4 bases, with 7 bases spanning the gap. CDR1 LNHDA and CDR2 SQIVND come from the germline V gene (reference sequence). The length of the CDR3 is 13 residues. The CDR3 spells CASSMDINQPQHF. The CDR3 DNA is TGTGCCAGTAGTATGGACATTAATCAGCCCCAGCATTTT. The full variable domain, completed using reference TRBV19 and TRBJ1-5, is DGGITQSPKYLFRKEGQNVTLSCEQNLNHDAMYWYRQDPGQGLRLIYYSQIVNDFQKGDIAEGYSVSREKKESFPLTVTSAQKNPTAFYLCASSMDINQPQHFGDGTRLSIL.

This chain connects TRBV19 to TRBJ1-6; 9 bases line up with TRBD1. Germline CDR1 is LNHDA and CDR2 is SQIVND (reference sequence). V shed 6 bases, J shed 10 bases, and the junction held 4 bases outside the gene matches. The CDR3 contains 13 residues. Here the CDR3 reads CASSWGQGSPLHF. The CDR3 DNA is TGTGCCAGTAGCTGGGGACAGGGATCACCCCTCCACTTT.

The chain links TRBV18 to TRBJ1-3; D might be TRBD1 (6 bases). The V gene lost 1 base and the J gene lost 4 bases, with 14 bases spanning the gap. Germline V lookup: CDR1 KGHSH, CDR2 LQKENI. The CDR3 totals 16 residues. In DNA form, the CDR3 reads TGTGCCAGCTCACCACTCGGGGCAGGGACAGGAAACACCATATATTTT. The encoded protein is CASSPLGAGTGNTIYF. Full variable domain (missing parts from reference TRBV18 and TRBJ1-3): NAGVMQNPRHLVRRRGQEARLRCSPMKGHSHVYWYRQLPEEGLKFMVYLQKENIIDESGMPKERFSAEFPKEGPSILRIQQVVRGDSAAYFCASSPLGAGTGNTIYFGEGSWLTVV.

V usage is TRBV5-5 and J usage is TRBJ2-5; 9 bases agree with TRBD2. Per the germline V gene, CDR1 is SGHKS and CDR2 is YYEKEE (reference sequence). The CDR3 sequence is 16 residues long. V gave up 0 bases and J gave up 3 bases; unmatched junction bases: 6. The CDR3: CASSLEAGGRKETQYF. The CDR3 DNA reads as TGTGCCAGCAGCTTGGAAGCGGGGGGTCGAAAAGAGACCCAGTACTTC.

The V gene is TRBV18, the J gene TRBJ1-3; 7 bases map to TRBD1. Per the germline V gene, CDR1 is KGHSH and CDR2 is LQKENI. The trim removed 3 bases at V and 3 bases at J, leaving 5 bases unmatched. This CDR3 has 15 amino acids. The CDR3 protein is CASSPSGDSGNTIYF. The CDR3 region has the DNA TGTGCCAGCTCACCCTCGGGGGACAGTGGAAACACCATATATTTT.

This rearrangement joins TRBV2 to TRBJ2-2, with 10 bases fitting TRBD1. Germline CDR1 SNHLY, CDR2 FYNNEI. The CDR3 length is 14 residues. V lost 8 bases and J lost 6; bases outside the gene matches: 6. The CDR3 nucleotides are TGTGCCAGCGGGGCCGGGACAGGGGCCGGGGAGCTGTTTTTT. It is translated as CASGAGTGAGELFF.

J is TRBJ2-3 and V is TRBV24-1; D perhaps matches TRBD2 (5 bases). The V gene's germline CDR1 is KGHDR and CDR2 SFDVKD. V was shortened by 1 base and J by 2 bases, with 9 bases between the two germline ends. The CDR3 spans 15 residues. The CDR3 DNA reads as TGTGCCACCAGTGATTTCGGGGTCCCCACAGATACGCAGTATTTT. Protein: CATSDFGVPTDTQYF.

The chain carries TRBV5-1 and TRBJ1-1; 7 nucleotides match TRBD1. V trimming: 2 bases; J trimming: 4 bases; junction bases outside the gene matches: 8. The germline gives CDR1 SGHRS, CDR2 YFSETQ. The CDR3 consists of 15 residues. CDR3 region: CASSFSDRVGTEAFF. CDR3 bases: TGCGCCAGCAGCTTCAGTGACAGGGTGGGCACTGAAGCTTTCTTT.

V is TRBV7-2 and J is TRBJ2-3; D might be TRBD2 (5 bases). With 5 bases removed from V and 7 bases from J, the gap between germline ends came to 10 bases. CDR3 length: 12 residues. The germline CDR1 and CDR2 sequences are SGHTA and FQGNSA. This CDR3 reads CASSPPGYTQYF. In DNA form, the CDR3 reads TGTGCCAGCAGCCCCCCGGGGTATACGCAGTATTTT.

This clone was seen a single time. V gene TRBV7-8 combines with J gene TRBJ2-5, with 8 positions matching TRBD1. V lost 1 base and J lost 5; bases outside the gene matches: 9. From germline, CDR1 is SGHVS and CDR2 FQNEAQ. This CDR3 has 16 residues. The chain's CDR3 is CASSLVGQGSYETQYF. The CDR3 DNA follows: TGTGCCAGCAGCTTAGTAGGACAGGGTTCGTATGAGACCCAGTACTTC.

The J gene is TRBJ2-1, the V gene TRBV11-2, with 13 bases lining up with TRBD2. Germline V gene data show CDR1 as SGHAT and CDR2 as FQNNGV. There are 17 residues in the CDR3. Trimming at V came to 2 bases and at J to 8 bases, leaving 9 bases not matched to a gene. The CDR3 sequence: CASSLRRTSGRADEQFF. CDR3 coding DNA: TGTGCCAGCAGCTTACGTAGGACTAGCGGGAGAGCGGATGAGCAGTTCTTC.

The chain uses TRBV6-5 and TRBJ2-5; 8 positions match TRBD2. This CDR3 has 16 amino acids. Germline V gene lookup returns CDR1 MNHEY and CDR2 SVGAGI. Germline trimming cut 0 bases from V and 5 bases from J; bases unmatched to any gene: 8. In DNA, the CDR3 is TGTGCCAGCAGTTACTCCGCGCGGGGGGCCTCGGAGACCCAGTACTTC. This codes for CASSYSARGASETQYF.

This clone was observed a handful of times. One end of the junction fails to match germline, which may point to a read error. This sequence joins TRBV6-2 or TRBV6-3 and TRBJ1-6; TRBD1 aligns across 10 bases. The CDR3 sequence is 17 residues long. The germline CDR1 and CDR2 sequences are MNHEY and SVGEGT. The CDR3: CASSPGTGVSHNSPLHF. The CDR3 DNA sequence: TGTGCCAGCAGCCCCGGGACAGGGGTCTCCCATAATTCACCCCTCCACTTT.

This clone was detected only a few times. This chain links TRBV5-1 with TRBJ1-3; D remains unclear. The length of the CDR3 is 15 residues. Germline V gene data show CDR1 as SGHRS and CDR2 as YFSETQ. V lost 0 bases to trimming and J lost 0 bases, with 7 bases between them. CDR3 sequence reads: CASSLDWSSGNTIYF. The CDR3 DNA reads TGCGCCAGCAGCTTGGACTGGAGCTCTGGAAACACCATATATTTT.

V and J are TRBV4-2 and TRBJ2-3, with 8 bases identical to TRBD2. CDR3 size: 16 residues. Trimming removed 2 bases from V and 5 bases from J; junction bases left unmatched: 9. Germline V gene data show CDR1 as LGHNA and CDR2 as YNFKEQ. The CDR3 bases are TGTGCCAGCAGCCAAACAGGGACTAGGGGGGAAGATACGCAGTATTTT. Translation gives CASSQTGTRGEDTQYF.

The chain has TRBV19 and TRBJ1-1; 8 bases line up with TRBD1. With 6 bases clipped from V and 4 bases from J, the junction kept 7 bases outside the gene matches. CDR3 length: 14 residues. Looked up from germline, CDR1 is LNHDA and CDR2 is SQIVND (reference sequence). As DNA, the CDR3 is TGTGCCAGTAGATCAGGGGGCGCGAGCACTGAAGCTTTCTTT. Encoded protein: CASRSGGASTEAFF.

The rearrangement links TRBV2 to TRBJ2-1; weak D call: TRBD1 (6 bases). With 4 bases removed from V and 6 bases from J, the gap between germline ends came to 10 bases. The CDR3 consists of 13 residues. Germline V CDR1 and CDR2: SNHLY, FYNNEI. The CDR3 spells CASSGDNANEQFF. The CDR3 nucleotides are TGTGCCAGCAGTGGGGACAACGCCAATGAGCAGTTCTTC.

This chain connects TRBV7-6 to TRBJ2-3; 7 bases align to TRBD2. Unmatched junction bases numbered 8, after V lost 4 bases and J lost 1 base. The germline V gene has CDR1 SGHVS and CDR2 FNYEAQ. The CDR3 length is 16 residues. CDR3: CASSSMIGLGTDTQYF. CDR3 bases: TGTGCCAGCAGCTCCATGATAGGACTAGGCACAGATACGCAGTATTTT.